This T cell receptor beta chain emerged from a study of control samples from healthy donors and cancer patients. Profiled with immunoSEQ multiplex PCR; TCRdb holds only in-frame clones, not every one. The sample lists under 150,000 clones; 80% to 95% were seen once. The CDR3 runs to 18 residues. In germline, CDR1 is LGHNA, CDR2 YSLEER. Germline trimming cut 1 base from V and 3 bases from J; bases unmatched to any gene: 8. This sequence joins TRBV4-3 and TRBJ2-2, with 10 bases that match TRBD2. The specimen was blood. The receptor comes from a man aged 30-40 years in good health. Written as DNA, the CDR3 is TGCGCCAGCAGCCAAGCCTTAGCGGGAGGCGGGTACACCGGGGAGCTGTTTTTT. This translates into CASSQALAGGGYTGELFF.